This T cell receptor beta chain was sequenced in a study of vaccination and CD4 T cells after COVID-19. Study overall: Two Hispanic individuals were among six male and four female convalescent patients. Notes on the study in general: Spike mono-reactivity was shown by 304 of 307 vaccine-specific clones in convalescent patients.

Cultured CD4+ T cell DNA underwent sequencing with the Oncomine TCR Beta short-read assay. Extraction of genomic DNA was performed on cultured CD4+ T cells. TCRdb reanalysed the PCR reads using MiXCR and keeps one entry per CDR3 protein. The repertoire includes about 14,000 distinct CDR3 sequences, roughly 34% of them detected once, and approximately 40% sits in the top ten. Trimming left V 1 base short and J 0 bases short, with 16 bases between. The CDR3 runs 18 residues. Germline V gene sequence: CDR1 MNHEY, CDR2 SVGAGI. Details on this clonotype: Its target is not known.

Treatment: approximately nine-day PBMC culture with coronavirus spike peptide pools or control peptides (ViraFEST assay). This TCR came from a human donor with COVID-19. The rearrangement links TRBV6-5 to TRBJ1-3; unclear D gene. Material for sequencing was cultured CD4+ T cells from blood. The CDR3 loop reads CASSYFLDAPNSGNTIYF. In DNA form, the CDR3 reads TGTGCCAGCAGTTACTTCCTGGACGCCCCCAACTCTGGAAACACCATATATTTT.